This passage covers 21 T cell receptor beta chains from one sample sequenced in a study of CD8+ T cells in alopecia areata. Extracted RNA was reverse transcribed into cDNA, the sequencing template. TCRdb's copy holds only in-frame clones and misses some; the assay was immunoSEQ multiplex PCR. The sample has 120,000 to 150,000 clones; around 82% are singletons. Sample treatment: oral pan-JAK inhibitor, 5-10 mg twice daily. Specimen: CD8+ T cells sorted from blood, collected at week 4, from a patient treated with tofacitinib. The receptor set was obtained from a human donor with alopecia areata.

The chain uses TRBV15 and TRBJ1-1; D gene uncertain. Germline V lookup: CDR1 LNHNV, CDR2 YYDKDF (reference sequence). The length of the CDR3 is 12 residues. Trimming left V 3 bases short and J 4 bases short, with 6 bases between. Here the CDR3 reads CATSSWGTEAFF. CDR3 nucleotides: TGTGCCACCAGCAGTTGGGGCACTGAAGCTTTCTTT.

The V call is TRBV25-1, the J call TRBJ2-1, with D perhaps matching TRBD1 (6 bases). The CDR3 sequence is 12 residues long. The germline V gene encodes CDR1 MGHDK and CDR2 SYGVNS. Trimming stripped 8 bases from V and 5 bases from J, with 10 bases between. CDR3 sequence reads: CASSPGDNEQFF. In nucleotides, the CDR3 is TGTGCCAGCTCCCCAGGGGACAATGAGCAGTTCTTC.

CDR3 nucleotides: TGCAGCGTTGAAGGGATCGGACTCCTGGCCACAGATACGCAGTATTTT. Translating gives CSVEGIGLLATDTQYF. This chain links TRBV29-1 with TRBJ2-3; weak D call: TRBD2 (5 bases). The germline CDR1 and CDR2 sequences are SQVTM and ANQGSEA. The CDR3 extends over 16 amino acids. Between the trimmed V and J ends, which lost 1 base and 2 bases, there was a span of 16 bases.

The chain recombines TRBV5-4 with TRBJ1-2; 9 bases align to TRBD1. The CDR3 spans 14 residues. The V gene end was trimmed by 4 bases and the J gene end by 5 bases; junction bases not matched to a gene: 6. Per the germline V gene, CDR1 is SGHNT and CDR2 is YYREEE (reference sequence). CDR3 sequence: CASSVGQGTYGYTF. The DNA of the CDR3 is TGTGCCAGCAGCGTCGGACAGGGGACATATGGCTACACCTTC.

This chain connects TRBV25-1 to TRBJ1-1; the D is unclear. This CDR3 is 13 amino acids long. V gave up 2 bases and J gave up 0 bases, with 4 bases separating them. Germline CDR1 is MGHDK and CDR2 is SYGVNS. The CDR3 protein is CASSEMVNTEAFF. CDR3 nucleotides: TGTGCCAGCAGTGAAATGGTGAACACTGAAGCTTTCTTT.

To note about this clone: The same CDR3 also results from other DNA sequences found in this sample. The rearrangement uses TRBV10-2 and TRBJ2-7; D remains ambiguous. The CDR3 has 11 amino acids. From germline, CDR1 is WSHSY and CDR2 SAAADI. Trimming pared 5 bases from V and 0 bases from J, leaving 2 bases between. The CDR3 here is CASSNSYEQYF. The DNA for the CDR3 is TGCGCCAGCAGTAACTCCTACGAGCAGTACTTC.

The V and J genes are TRBV27 and TRBJ2-7, with TRBD2 as a possible D gene (5 bases). Per germline, CDR1 MNHEY and CDR2 SMNVEV (reference sequence). Trimming took off 3 bases at V and 5 bases at J, with 14 bases between the two ends. The CDR3 loop spans 14 amino acids. CDR3 in DNA: TGTGCCAGCAGTTTGGGGTACGGGATCCACGAGCAGTACTTC. Translating it yields CASSLGYGIHEQYF.

This chain joins TRBV11-2 and TRBJ2-2, with 9 nucleotides matching TRBD2. Unmatched junction bases numbered 0, after V lost 1 base and J lost 6 bases. CDR3 length: 14 amino acids. Germline loops: CDR1 SGHAT, CDR2 FQNNGV. The CDR3 DNA is TGTGCCAGCAGCTTAGGGACTAGCGCCGGGGAGCTGTTTTTT. Amino acid sequence: CASSLGTSAGELFF.

This rearrangement joins TRBV4-3 to TRBJ2-7; 9 nucleotides match TRBD1. Unmatched junction bases numbered 4, after V lost 0 bases and J lost 4 bases. Germline V gene sequence: CDR1 LGHNA, CDR2 YSLEER. The CDR3 length is 15 residues. For the CDR3, the DNA is TGCGCCAGCAGCCAAGATACAGGACAGGGGTACGAGCAGTACTTC. Amino acids: CASSQDTGQGYEQYF.

As regards this clone: The same CDR3 arises from other DNA sequences in this sample as well. The V call is TRBV9, the J call TRBJ2-1, with D tentatively TRBD1 or TRBD2 (6 bases each). This CDR3 contains 15 residues. Germline V gene lookup returns CDR1 SGDLS and CDR2 YYNGEE. The V end lost 4 bases, the J end lost 4 bases, and 15 bases lay between the germline ends. CDR3 bases: TGTGCCAGCAGCCCCCGTGGGGGGACATACAATGAGCAGTTCTTC. Protein sequence: CASSPRGGTYNEQFF.

The chain carries TRBV5-1 and TRBJ2-1; no clear D. Trimming pared 4 bases from V and 8 bases from J, leaving 7 bases between. This CDR3 is built from 11 residues. Germline V gene lookup returns CDR1 SGHRS and CDR2 YFSETQ. The DNA for the CDR3 is TGCGCCAGCAGCCTTAGGGATGAGCAGTTCTTC. Residues: CASSLRDEQFF.

The chain carries TRBV6-6 and TRBJ1-2; no firm D call. Germline values: CDR1 MNHNY, CDR2 SVGAGI (reference sequence). V was shortened by 2 bases and J by 8 bases, with 15 bases between the two germline ends. This CDR3 is 14 amino acids long. The CDR3 DNA reads TGTGCCAGCAGTTACCCAGACCGCCGGGAAGGCTACACCTTC. Translating it yields CASSYPDRREGYTF.

This rearrangement joins TRBV19 to TRBJ2-2; 7 nucleotides line up with TRBD1. The CDR3 contains 14 residues. V lost 3 bases and J lost 7; bases outside the gene matches: 5. CDR1 is LNHDA and CDR2 is SQIVND in the germline V gene (reference sequence). In DNA form, the CDR3 reads TGTGCCAGTAGTATGACAGGGTCCGGCGGGGAGCTGTTTTTT. Its protein is CASSMTGSGGELFF. The entire variable domain, with the rest obtained from reference TRBV19 and TRBJ2-2, is as follows: DGGITQSPKYLFRKEGQNVTLSCEQNLNHDAMYWYRQDPGQGLRLIYYSQIVNDFQKGDIAEGYSVSREKKESFPLTVTSAQKNPTAFYLCASSMTGSGGELFFGEGSRLTVL.

The V call is TRBV7-6, the J call TRBJ1-4, with a possible D match to TRBD1 (5 bases). The CDR3 extends over 13 amino acids. V was pared by 1 base and J by 8 bases, with 8 bases between. Germline lookup yields CDR1 SGHVS and CDR2 FNYEAQ. The CDR3 sequence is CASSLEGDEKLFF. The CDR3 DNA sequence: TGTGCCAGCAGCTTAGAAGGGGACGAAAAACTGTTTTTT.

The V gene is TRBV9, the J gene TRBJ2-1; tentatively, D is TRBD2 (5 bases). The CDR3 extends over 15 amino acids. Germline CDR1 is SGDLS and CDR2 is YYNGEE. The V end was cut by 0 bases, the J end by 0 bases, with 7 bases between. DNA for the CDR3: TGTGCCAGCAGCGTAGTAGGGAGCTCCTACAATGAGCAGTTCTTC. Translation: CASSVVGSSYNEQFF.

The J gene is TRBJ1-4, the V gene TRBV27, with D hard to call. The CDR3 has 11 residues. Trimming cost V 4 bases and J 7 bases, with 4 bases left between them. The germline gives CDR1 MNHEY, CDR2 SMNVEV (reference sequence). CDR3 DNA sequence: TGTGCCAGCAGTTCAGGTGAAAAACTGTTTTTT. This gives the protein CASSSGEKLFF.

This chain connects TRBV4-3 to TRBJ2-7; possible D gene TRBD1, 6 bases. This CDR3 has 15 residues. Germline assignment: CDR1 LGHNA and CDR2 YSLEER. V dropped 0 bases and J dropped 7 bases, with 16 bases sitting between them. The CDR3 DNA follows: TGCGCCAGCAGCCAAGATGGAGGAACAGGGCGGGAGCAGTACTTC. Its protein is CASSQDGGTGREQYF.

This clone was detected only once. V usage is TRBV15 and J usage is TRBJ1-2, with 9 bases identical to TRBD1. Per germline, CDR1 LNHNV and CDR2 YYDKDF (reference sequence). CDR3 length: 15 residues. With V trimmed by 3 bases and J by 8 bases, 10 bases remained unmatched. CDR3 sequence reads: CATSSLPGQGLGYTF. CDR3 nucleotides: TGTGCCACCAGCAGCCTTCCGGGACAGGGTCTGGGCTACACCTTC.

The J gene is TRBJ2-7, the V gene TRBV2; 9 nucleotides match TRBD1. V shed 6 bases, J shed 8 bases, and the junction held 5 bases outside the gene matches. CDR3 length: 12 amino acids. The germline V gene has CDR1 SNHLY and CDR2 FYNNEI. This CDR3 reads CASRDRGIKQYF. CDR3 nucleotide sequence: TGTGCCAGCAGGGACAGGGGCATCAAGCAGTACTTC.

The rearrangement links TRBV7-9 to TRBJ2-1; no firm D call. The CDR3 is 14 amino acids. Trimming stripped 2 bases from V and 5 bases from J, with 10 bases between. Per the germline V gene, CDR1 is SEHNR and CDR2 is FQNEAQ (reference sequence). The CDR3 here is CASSLSHKNNEQFF. Written as DNA, the CDR3 is TGTGCCAGCAGCTTATCGCACAAAAACAATGAGCAGTTCTTC.

This clone was seen only a few times. The chain is built from TRBV10-2 and TRBJ2-7; the D gene is possibly TRBD2 (6 bases). The ends were cut back, 5 bases at V and 3 bases at J, with 14 bases in the middle. The CDR3 has 14 residues. Germline values: CDR1 WSHSY, CDR2 SAAADI. DNA for the CDR3: TGCGCCAGCAGTATGGAGGGTTACATCTACGAGCAGTACTTC. It yields the protein CASSMEGYIYEQYF.